Listed below are T cell receptor beta chains from one sample, sequenced in a study of blood T cell repertoires in COVID-19. Generated by immunoSEQ multiplex PCR, the TCRdb table keeps only in-frame clones and is missing some. The sample holds approximately 300,000 clones; about 90% are singletons and the top ten take approximately 5%. The sequenced sample consisted of PBMCs or T cells enriched from blood (not recorded which). These receptors came from a woman in her twenties or thirties who had recovered from COVID-19. The CDR3 runs from the conserved cysteine through the conserved F or W. A D gene is named only where the DNA matches it firmly. Clone sizes are given selectively: once, few, many, or a class where the clone is expanded.

d_call j_call clone_size v_call cdr3_aa cdr3_nt
. TRBJ2-7 few TRBV11-1 CASSNRDKFFSEQYF TGTGCCAGCAGCAACCGGGACAAGTTTTTCTCCGAGCAGTACTTC
. TRBJ1-5 . TRBV2 CASKSDINQPQHF TGTGCCAGCAAATCAGATATCAATCAGCCCCAGCATTTT
. TRBJ2-5 . TRBV5-6 CASSLDSQETQYF TGTGCCAGCAGCTTGGACAGTCAAGAGACCCAGTACTTC
TRBD1 TRBJ1-1 . TRBV10-3 CAISLGQGAGTEAFF TGTGCCATCAGCCTGGGACAGGGGGCTGGAACTGAAGCTTTCTTT
. TRBJ2-7 . TRBV5-1 CASSLVSGTVNDYEQYF TGCGCCAGCAGCTTGGTGTCGGGAACTGTGAACGACTACGAGCAGTACTTC
. TRBJ1-4 . TRBV10-3 CAIREFTNEKLFF TGTGCCATCCGAGAATTTACTAATGAAAAACTGTTTTTT
TRBD2 TRBJ2-5 . TRBV6-5 CASSYSSGGGDSTQYF TGTGCCAGCAGTTACTCGAGCGGGGGCGGGGACTCTACCCAGTACTTC
TRBD2 TRBJ2-2 once TRBV6-5 CASSTSGGSTGELFF TGTGCCAGCAGCACTAGCGGGGGGAGCACCGGGGAGCTGTTTTTT
. TRBJ1-6 . TRBV5-5 CASSLDSLGGYNSPLHF TGTGCCAGCAGCTTGGATTCCCTAGGGGGTTATAATTCACCCCTCCACTTT
. TRBJ1-2 once TRBV7-2 CASSDRPSQSNYGYTF TGTGCCAGCAGCGATCGACCTTCACAGAGTAACTATGGCTACACCTTC
. TRBJ2-6 . TRBV7-2 CASTTQIRAGANVLTF TGTGCCAGCACCACTCAAATCCGGGCTGGGGCCAACGTCCTGACTTTC
. TRBJ2-7 . TRBV21-1 CASSNRGEFSYEQYF TGTGCCAGCAGCAATCGGGGGGAATTCTCCTACGAGCAGTACTTC
TRBD1 TRBJ2-7 . TRBV27 CASSPGQFPPEQYF TGTGCCAGCAGTCCGGGACAGTTCCCTCCCGAGCAGTACTTC
. TRBJ2-3 . TRBV7-2 CASSPRRPSPDTQYF TGTGCCAGCAGCCCACGGCGGCCATCCCCAGATACGCAGTATTTT
. TRBJ2-7 . TRBV5-4 CASSFDRNYEQYF TGTGCCAGCAGCTTCGACAGAAACTACGAGCAGTACTTC
. TRBJ2-3 . TRBV28 CASSLMRGGRGEDTQYF TGTGCCAGCAGTTTGATGCGCGGCGGCAGGGGTGAAGATACGCAGTATTTT
. TRBJ1-1 . TRBV7-9 CASSLAPFGRGVNTEAFF TGTGCCAGCAGCTTAGCCCCCTTCGGTCGCGGAGTGAACACTGAAGCTTTCTTT
. TRBJ1-1 once TRBV7-6 CASSLGQMNTEAFF TGTGCCAGCAGCCTGGGCCAGATGAACACTGAAGCTTTCTTT
TRBD1 TRBJ1-2 . TRBV11-1 CASSLGQGAYYGYTF TGTGCCAGCAGCTTGGGACAGGGGGCCTACTATGGCTACACCTTC
. TRBJ1-4 . TRBV18 CASSPFEATNEKLFF TGTGCCAGCTCACCATTCGAAGCGACTAATGAAAAACTGTTTTTT
. TRBJ1-6 once TRBV27 CASTNYHSSRDDSPLHF TGTGCCAGCACAAATTACCACAGCTCCCGTGACGATTCACCCCTCCACTTT
TRBD2 TRBJ2-3 . TRBV4-2 CASSQSSGGSDTQYF TGTGCCAGCAGCCAATCAAGCGGGGGTAGCGATACGCAGTATTTT
. TRBJ1-2 . TRBV30 CAWSVNLQGSGYTF TGTGCCTGGAGTGTTAATCTTCAGGGCTCTGGCTACACCTTC
TRBD1 TRBJ1-2 . TRBV19 CASSMGQGRGYTF TGTGCCAGTAGTATGGGACAGGGAAGGGGCTACACCTTC
TRBD1 TRBJ1-2 . TRBV4-3 CASSPHYRGGYTF TGCGCCAGCAGCCCACATTACAGGGGGGGCTACACCTTC
TRBD1 TRBJ1-2 . TRBV19 CASSTTPPGTGESGYTF TGTGCCAGTAGTACGACGCCCCCCGGGACAGGGGAGAGCGGCTACACCTTC
TRBD1 TRBJ1-1 . TRBV5-5 CASSLNLQGATAEAFF TGTGCCAGCAGCTTAAACCTACAGGGGGCAACCGCTGAAGCTTTCTTT
. TRBJ2-7 . TRBV10-3 CAISESDRSHEQYF TGTGCCATCAGTGAGTCCGACAGGTCCCACGAGCAGTACTTC
. TRBJ1-2 . TRBV4-2 CASSQEGKGGYGYTF TGTGCCAGCAGCCAAGAAGGGAAGGGAGGTTATGGCTACACCTTC
TRBD1 TRBJ1-6 . TRBV19 CASSASGQGNSPLHF TGTGCCAGTAGTGCCTCGGGACAGGGGAATTCACCCCTCCACTTT
TRBD2 TRBJ2-3 . TRBV3-1/TRBV3-2 CASSPASGTQYF TGTGCCAGCAGCCCTGCTAGCGGTACGCAGTATTTT
TRBD1 TRBJ2-3 once TRBV30 CAWSTETGGSYTDTQYF TGTGCCTGGAGCACCGAGACAGGGGGTTCTTACACAGATACGCAGTATTTT
TRBD2 TRBJ2-3 once TRBV5-6 CASSTSGGARADTQYF TGTGCCAGCAGCACTAGCGGGGGGGCGCGGGCAGATACGCAGTATTTT
TRBD2 TRBJ2-2 . TRBV7-3 CASSAKVGLAGTGELFF TGTGCCAGCAGCGCCAAAGTGGGACTAGCGGGGACCGGGGAGCTGTTTTTT
. TRBJ2-5 . TRBV25-1 CASSEYWAATQYF TGTGCCAGCAGTGAATATTGGGCCGCGACCCAGTACTTC
TRBD1 TRBJ1-3 . TRBV6-5 CASSLQGAEGNTIYF TGTGCCAGCAGTTTACAGGGGGCAGAAGGAAACACCATATATTTT
. TRBJ1-1 once TRBV6-5 CASIGAPRNTEAFF TGTGCCAGCATTGGGGCGCCACGAAACACTGAAGCTTTCTTT
. TRBJ1-2 few TRBV30 CAWSPTAPGANYGYTF TGTGCCTGGAGTCCGACCGCGCCAGGGGCTAACTATGGCTACACCTTC
TRBD1 TRBJ1-2 . TRBV2 CASSPGQVAGYTF TGTGCCAGCAGCCCGGGACAGGTGGCCGGCTACACCTTC